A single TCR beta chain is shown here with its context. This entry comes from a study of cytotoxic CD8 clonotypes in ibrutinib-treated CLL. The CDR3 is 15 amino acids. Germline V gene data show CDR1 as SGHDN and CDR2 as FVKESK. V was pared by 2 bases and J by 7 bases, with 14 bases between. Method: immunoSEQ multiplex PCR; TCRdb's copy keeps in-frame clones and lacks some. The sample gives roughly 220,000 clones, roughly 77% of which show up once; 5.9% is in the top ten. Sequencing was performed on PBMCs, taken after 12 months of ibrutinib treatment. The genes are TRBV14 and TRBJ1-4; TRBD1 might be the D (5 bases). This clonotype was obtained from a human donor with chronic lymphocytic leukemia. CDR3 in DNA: TGTGCCAGCAGCCAACCGGGACGGAGGCTTGAAAAACTGTTTTTT. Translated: CASSQPGRRLEKLFF. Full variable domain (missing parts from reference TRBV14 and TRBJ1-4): EAGVTQFPSHSVIEKGQTVTLRCDPISGHDNLYWYRRVMGKEIKFLLHFVKESKQDESGMPNNRFLAERTGGTYSTLKVQPAELEDSGVYFCASSQPGRRLEKLFFGSGTQLSVL.